These 29 T cell receptor beta chains originate from one sample sequenced in a study of cytomegalovirus exposure and HLA in healthy donors. The PCR was carried out with 60 Vbeta primers and 13 Jbeta primers. This table comes from immunoSEQ multiplex PCR, and its TCRdb copy is limited to in-frame clones, with some not included. The sample gives around 120,000 clones, roughly 80% of which show up once; around 30% is in the top ten. Sequencing was carried out using PBMCs. Every receptor here comes from a man aged 55-75 years in good health and CMV-seropositive.

The chain recombines TRBV19 with TRBJ1-4; 7 positions agree with TRBD1. Germline trimming cut 10 bases from V and 4 bases from J; bases unmatched to any gene: 9. Germline loops: CDR1 LNHDA, CDR2 SQIVND (reference sequence). The CDR3 has 14 amino acids. The CDR3: CATGLGDSNEKLFF. The CDR3 coding sequence is TGTGCCACCGGTCTTGGGGACAGTAATGAAAAACTGTTTTTT.

The rearrangement joins TRBV5-1 to TRBJ2-5, with 7 bases that match TRBD1. The CDR3 spans 17 residues. CDR1 and CDR2 from the germline V gene are SGHRS and YFSETQ. The junction had 17 bases not matched to a gene; V was cut back by 4 bases and J by 5 bases. In DNA form, the CDR3 reads TGCGCCAGCAGCCCAAGGACAGGCCTAAAAGTAGTTGAGACCCAGTACTTC. Translating gives CASSPRTGLKVVETQYF.

J is TRBJ1-2 and V is TRBV13, with a tentative D call TRBD1 (5 bases). The length of the CDR3 is 15 residues. Looked up from germline, CDR1 is PRHDT and CDR2 is FYEKMQ (reference sequence). Trimming cost V 6 bases and J 3 bases, with 17 bases left between them. CDR3 sequence (DNA): TGTGCCAGCAGTTTTTTTCAGGGCTCCGACTATGGCTACACCTTC. This codes for CASSFFQGSDYGYTF.

This clone was seen once. The chain combines TRBV18 with TRBJ1-1; D not resolved. CDR1 is KGHSH and CDR2 is LQKENI in the germline V gene. Trimming cost V 3 bases and J 0 bases, with 14 bases left between them. This CDR3 comprises 16 residues. CDR3 loop: CASSPPGVDLNTEAFF. The CDR3 DNA follows: TGTGCCAGCTCACCGCCAGGCGTGGATCTGAACACTGAAGCTTTCTTT.

This chain uses TRBV15 with TRBJ2-7; TRBD1 matches at 7 bases. This CDR3 region has 13 residues. Germline V gene sequence: CDR1 LNHNV, CDR2 YYDKDF (reference sequence). V dropped 0 bases and J dropped 6; count of bases not matched to a gene: 2. Written as DNA, the CDR3 is TGTGCCACCAGCAGAGATAGGGGGCGCGAGCAGTACTTC. Protein sequence: CATSRDRGREQYF.

A remark on this clone: Other DNA sequences in this specimen translate into the identical CDR3. The chain links TRBV5-1 to TRBJ1-5, with 7 bases matching TRBD1. The germline V gene has CDR1 SGHRS and CDR2 YFSETQ. Trimming cost V 7 bases and J 2 bases; bases outside gene matches: 18. CDR3 size: 18 residues. CDR3 loop: CASSRGDSRDVGNQPQHF. In DNA, the CDR3 is TGCGCCAGCTCTCGAGGGGACAGTCGGGATGTTGGCAATCAGCCCCAGCATTTT.

This clone appeared once. J is TRBJ2-7 and V is TRBV18; 8 bases agree with TRBD1. J was trimmed by 6 bases and V by 3 bases; bases with no gene match: 10. The V gene's germline CDR1 is KGHSH and CDR2 LQKENI. The CDR3 totals 15 residues. The CDR3 DNA is TGTGCCAGCTCACCCGCATCGACAGGGGACCTCGAGCAGTACTTC. Translated, it gives CASSPASTGDLEQYF.

This chain links TRBV9 with TRBJ2-6; TRBD1 agrees at 9 bases. This CDR3 has 14 residues. V trimming: 3 bases; J trimming: 8 bases; junction bases outside the gene matches: 3. Germline V lookup: CDR1 SGDLS, CDR2 YYNGEE. The CDR3 loop reads CASSGTGVTNVLTF. The CDR3 region has the DNA TGTGCCAGCAGCGGGACAGGGGTTACCAACGTCCTGACTTTC.

The rearrangement uses TRBV7-9 and TRBJ2-3; 10 bases map to TRBD1. V shed 6 bases and J 8 bases; nucleotides not matched to a gene: 8. This CDR3 contains 14 residues. Germline assignment: CDR1 SEHNR and CDR2 FQNEAQ (reference sequence). The CDR3 sequence: CASRPAGTGATQYF. The CDR3 DNA is TGTGCCAGCAGGCCTGCCGGGACAGGGGCTACGCAGTATTTT. Variable domain in full (rest from reference TRBV7-9 and TRBJ2-3): DTGVSQNPRHKITKRGQNVTFRCDPISEHNRLYWYRQTLGQGPEFLTYFQNEAQLEKSRLLSDRFSAERPKGSFSTLEIQRTEQGDSAMYLCASRPAGTGATQYFGPGTRLTVL.

This clone was observed a few times. The V gene is TRBV5-1, the J gene TRBJ2-7; 9 nucleotides match TRBD1. The CDR3 contains 14 residues. The germline gives CDR1 SGHRS, CDR2 YFSETQ. Unmatched junction bases numbered 6, after V lost 4 bases and J lost 4 bases. As DNA, the CDR3 is TGCGCCAGCAGCCGGGACAGGGTGGAGTACGAGCAGTACTTC. Its protein is CASSRDRVEYEQYF.

This chain joins TRBV9 and TRBJ2-7; TRBD2 matches at 12 bases. After removal of 2 bases from V and 5 bases from J, the junction contained 8 bases not matched to a gene. The CDR3 is 16 amino acids. The germline V gene has CDR1 SGDLS and CDR2 YYNGEE. The CDR3 loop reads CASSVNLAGGYNEQYF. The DNA of the CDR3 is TGTGCCAGCAGCGTTAATCTAGCGGGGGGGTACAACGAGCAGTACTTC. The entire variable domain, with the rest obtained from reference TRBV9 and TRBJ2-7, is as follows: DSGVTQTPKHLITATGQRVTLRCSPRSGDLSVYWYQQSLDQGLQFLIQYYNGEERAKGNILERFSAQQFPDLHSELNLSSLELGDSALYFCASSVNLAGGYNEQYFGPGTRLTVT.

The chain links TRBV4-2 to TRBJ2-7; TRBD1 agrees at 8 bases. From germline, CDR1 is LGHNA and CDR2 YNFKEQ. V shed 4 bases and J 2 bases; nucleotides not matched to a gene: 7. This CDR3 has 15 residues. The DNA for the CDR3 is TGTGCCAGCAGCCGAGACACACAGGGGGCCTACGAGCAGTACTTC. As protein: CASSRDTQGAYEQYF.

The rearrangement joins TRBV14 to TRBJ1-1; TRBD1 might be the D (5 bases). Trimming took 1 base from V and 6 from J, leaving 6 bases between them. CDR3 size: 12 residues. Germline V gene sequence: CDR1 SGHDN, CDR2 FVKESK. CDR3 sequence reads: CASSQVGPEAFF. CDR3 DNA sequence: TGTGCCAGCAGCCAAGTGGGGCCTGAAGCTTTCTTT.

The CDR3 sequence is CASSLPTPPRETDTQYF. The CDR3 nucleotides are TGTGCCAGCAGCTTACCCACCCCCCCCCGGGAAACAGATACGCAGTATTTT. The genes are TRBV7-4 and TRBJ2-3; TRBD2 is a possible D gene (5 bases). Trimming pared 2 bases from V and 3 bases from J, leaving 18 bases between. The CDR3 covers 17 residues. Per the germline V gene, CDR1 is SGHVT and CDR2 is SQSDAQ.

The V and J genes are TRBV7-3 and TRBJ1-1; D is ambiguous. The CDR3 spans 15 residues. V lost 5 bases and J 0 bases, leaving 13 bases between the germline ends. Germline V gene lookup returns CDR1 SGHTA and CDR2 FQGTGA. The CDR3 sequence: CASSPNGYMNTEAFF. The CDR3 DNA reads TGTGCCAGCAGCCCTAACGGGTACATGAACACTGAAGCTTTCTTT.

The chain joins TRBV19 to TRBJ1-1, with TRBD1 matching over 8 bases. The V segment lost 9 bases and the J segment 0 bases; nucleotides outside the gene matches: 3. This CDR3 has 13 residues. Germline V lookup: CDR1 LNHDA, CDR2 SQIVND (reference sequence). The CDR3 protein is CASGQGLNTEAFF. Here the CDR3 DNA reads TGTGCCAGCGGACAGGGATTGAACACTGAAGCTTTCTTT.

This clone was seen only once. The gene calls are TRBV18 and TRBJ1-2; D gene uncertain. This CDR3 region has 15 residues. Trimming removed 3 bases at V and 0 bases at J, with 11 bases between. CDR1 is KGHSH and CDR2 is LQKENI in the germline V gene. In nucleotides, the CDR3 is TGTGCCAGCTCACCCCCAGGATCTCCTAACTATGGCTACACCTTC. The encoded protein is CASSPPGSPNYGYTF.

This clone was detected once. The gene calls are TRBV12-2 and TRBJ1-2; the table gives TRBD1 as D, unverified against the DNA. TRBV12-2 is a pseudogene segment. The CDR3 is 13 residues long. In DNA, the CDR3 is TGTGCAAGTCGCTCGACAGGGGTGAATGGCTACACCTTC. Amino acid sequence: CASRSTGVNGYTF.

The chain has TRBV6-5 and TRBJ1-1, with a weak D call TRBD1 (5 bases). Trimming shortened V by 5 bases and J by 8 bases, and 21 bases separated the two germline ends. The CDR3 is 15 amino acids. Germline V gene data show CDR1 as MNHEY and CDR2 as SVGAGI. As DNA, the CDR3 is TGTGCCAGCAGTGCTCCCAGACGGGGGGTCTACGAAGCTTTCTTT. The encoded protein is CASSAPRRGVYEAFF.

This chain joins TRBV5-4 and TRBJ1-2, with no clear D. The germline gives CDR1 SGHNT, CDR2 YYREEE (reference sequence). CDR3 size: 15 residues. Trimming removed 0 bases from V and 0 bases from J, with 9 bases in between. The CDR3 DNA sequence: TGTGCCAGCAGCTTGGGCGGGAGTACTAACTATGGCTACACCTTC. This codes for CASSLGGSTNYGYTF. Complete variable domain (other parts from reference TRBV5-4 and TRBJ1-2): ETGVTQSPTHLIKTRGQQVTLRCSSQSGHNTVSWYQQALGQGPQFIFQYYREEENGRGNFPPRFSGLQFPNYSSELNVNALELDDSALYLCASSLGGSTNYGYTFGSGTRLTVV.

The rearrangement uses TRBV6-5 and TRBJ1-1; no firm D call. Germline loops: CDR1 MNHEY, CDR2 SVGAGI. V was cut by 7 bases and J by 0 bases, with 15 bases left in between. This CDR3 contains 15 residues. The CDR3 region is CASNNRFGMNTEAFF. CDR3 DNA sequence: TGTGCCAGCAATAACAGATTTGGAATGAACACTGAAGCTTTCTTT.

The genes are TRBV29-1 and TRBJ1-3; 8 bases align to TRBD1. The CDR3 length is 13 residues. Germline V gene sequence: CDR1 SQVTM, CDR2 ANQGSEA. J lost 7 bases, V lost 7 bases, and 9 bases had no gene match. In DNA form, the CDR3 reads TGCAGCGCTCAGCAGGGGGCCCTCAACACCATATATTTT. It translates to CSAQQGALNTIYF.

The V and J genes are TRBV2 and TRBJ1-5, with D possibly TRBD1 on 6 matching bases. The germline V gene has CDR1 SNHLY and CDR2 FYNNEI. Trimming stripped 8 bases from V and 1 base from J, with 12 bases between. The CDR3 runs 14 residues. The chain's CDR3 is CASLGQGSNQPQHF. As DNA, the CDR3 is TGTGCCAGCTTAGGTCAGGGGAGCAATCAGCCCCAGCATTTT.

V is TRBV11-3 and J is TRBJ1-1, with 7 bases identical to TRBD1. The CDR3 sequence is 15 residues long. Germline V CDR1 and CDR2: SGHNT, YENEEA. Unmatched junction bases numbered 2, after V lost 0 bases and J lost 1 base. In nucleotides, the CDR3 is TGTGCCAGCAGCTTAGACGGACAGGCGAACACTGAAGCTTTCTTT. Encoded protein: CASSLDGQANTEAFF.

This chain connects TRBV11-3 to TRBJ2-7; the D gene is possibly TRBD2 (5 bases). Trimming cost V 6 bases and J 6 bases, with 18 bases left between them. CDR1 is SGHNT and CDR2 is YENEEA in the germline V gene. The CDR3 runs 14 residues. For the CDR3, the DNA is TGTGCCAGCAGTAACGGGGTAAGCGACGCCGAGCAGTACTTC. The encoded protein is CASSNGVSDAEQYF.

This clone was detected a few times. This rearrangement joins TRBV7-3 to TRBJ2-7, with 8 positions matching TRBD1. Per the germline V gene, CDR1 is SGHTA and CDR2 is FQGTGA. The V and J ends lost 2 bases and 3 bases, in that order; junction bases with no gene match: 3. This CDR3 comprises 14 residues. The CDR3 nucleotides are TGTGCCAGCAGCTTAGAGACAGGGGTCTACGAGCAGTACTTC. It translates to CASSLETGVYEQYF.

This chain uses TRBV5-1 with TRBJ2-6, with D possibly TRBD1 on 6 matching bases. From germline, CDR1 is SGHRS and CDR2 YFSETQ. Trimming cost V 3 bases and J 0 bases, with 10 bases left between them. The CDR3 extends over 16 amino acids. CDR3: CASSSVGGSGANVLTF. CDR3 nucleotides: TGCGCCAGCAGCTCGGTAGGGGGCTCTGGGGCCAACGTCCTGACTTTC. Based on the CDR3 plus reference TRBV5-1 and TRBJ2-6, the full variable domain is KAGVTQTPRYLIKTRGQQVTLSCSPISGHRSVSWYQQTPGQGLQFLFEYFSETQRNKGNFPGRFSGRQFSNSRSEMNVSTLELGDSALYLCASSSVGGSGANVLTFGAGSRLTVL.

The rearrangement links TRBV10-2 to TRBJ1-4, with 9 bases matching TRBD1. V dropped 5 bases and J dropped 6; count of bases not matched to a gene: 7. Germline V gives CDR1 WSHSY, CDR2 SAAADI. The CDR3 runs 15 residues. CDR3 nucleotide sequence: TGCGCCAGCAGTCGGCCGGGACAGGGACATGAAAAACTGTTTTTT. Protein: CASSRPGQGHEKLFF.

The rearrangement joins TRBV19 to TRBJ1-4; 8 bases fit TRBD1. Germline-derived CDR1 and CDR2 are LNHDA and SQIVND (reference sequence). CDR3 length equals 15 residues. The ends lost 4 bases at V and 6 bases at J; junction bases unmatched: 7. The CDR3 DNA follows: TGTGCCAGTAGTAAGGGGACAGGTGAATATGAAAAACTGTTTTTT. Translating gives CASSKGTGEYEKLFF.